Sequencing of this T cell receptor beta chain was carried out in a study of identical twins. Notes on the study in general: Conclusions were drawn cross-sectionally by statistical analysis, without following the same donors.

TCRdb reprocessed the 5' RACE reads with MiXCR, giving one entry per CDR3 protein. The table lists hundreds of thousands of distinct CDR3 sequences, around 12% of them singletons, with around 1.5% in the top ten. Note on this clonotype: Its antigen is undetermined.

The CDR3 extends over 17 amino acids. Looked up from germline, CDR1 is MDHEN and CDR2 is SYDVKM. V was clipped by 5 bases and J by 0 bases; unmatched bases: 6. The data were also submitted as part of a second study, on yellow fever vaccine responses in identical twins.

The source material was PBMCs. The chain carries TRBV28 and TRBJ2-2; 10 bases fit TRBD2. The clonotype comes from a woman under 30 in good health. This CDR3 reads CASSAAGLAPNTGELFF. The CDR3 nucleotides read TGTGCCAGCAGTGCCGCGGGACTAGCGCCGAACACCGGGGAGCTGTTTTTT. The entire variable domain, with the rest obtained from reference TRBV28 and TRBJ2-2, is as follows: DVKVTQSSRYLVKRTGEKVFLECVQDMDHENMFWYRQDPGLGLRLIYFSYDVKMKEKGDIPEGYSVSREKKERFSLILESASTNQTSMYLCASSAAGLAPNTGELFFGEGSRLTVL.